This is a list of T cell receptor beta chains from one sample in a study of CD8+CD57+ T cells in acquired aplastic anemia. Using its own MiXCR run on the reads, TCRdb lists one record per CDR3 protein. The top ten hold 40% to 60% of the sample, which has approximately 150,000 distinct CDR3 sequences, 65% to 75% seen once. Sequencing was performed on sorted CD4+, CD8+, or CD8+CD57+ T cells (not recorded which) from PBMCs. The receptors derive from a human donor with aplastic anemia. Both conserved end residues are part of each CDR3. Fields, in order: D gene, J gene, V gene, clone size, CDR3 protein, CDR3 DNA. A D gene is named only where the DNA matches it firmly. Expanded clones are given a class, and other clones once, few, many or no size at all.

>TRBD1|TRBJ1-3|TRBV7-9|NA
CASSWTGSAGNTIYF
TGTGCCAGCAGCTGGACAGGGTCCGCGGGAAACACCATATATTTT
>TRBD1|TRBJ2-7|TRBV20-1|NA
CSAIKTGDEQYF
TGCAGTGCTATAAAGACAGGGGACGAGCAGTACTTC
>NA|TRBJ2-1|TRBV10-3|NA
CAISERGPQTFSLYNEQFF
TGTGCCATCAGTGAGAGGGGACCCCAGACGTTCTCGTTGTACAATGAGCAGTTCTTC
>TRBD1|TRBJ1-1|TRBV10-3|NA
CAISRSGQPNTEAFF
TGTGCCATCAGCCGCTCGGGACAGCCGAACACTGAAGCTTTCTTT
>NA|TRBJ1-1|TRBV15|NA
CATSRNRELAIHTEAFF
TGTGCCACCAGCAGGAACAGGGAGTTGGCTATTCACACTGAAGCTTTCTTT
>NA|TRBJ1-4|TRBV15|NA
CATSSAIPTGAINEKLFF
TGTGCCACCAGCAGCGCAATCCCAACCGGGGCAATAAATGAAAAACTGTTTTTT
>NA|TRBJ2-5|TRBV25-1|NA
CASSVGLETQYF
TGTGCCAGCAGTGTGGGGCTAGAGACCCAGTACTTC
>NA|TRBJ2-6|TRBV20-1|NA
CSATRPGANVLAF
TGCAGTGCTACTAGACCTGGGGCCAACGTCCTGGCTTTC
>TRBD2|TRBJ2-1|TRBV5-1|once
CASSWTRYRDEQFF
TGCGCCAGCAGCTGGACTAGGTATCGGGATGAGCAGTTCTTC
>TRBD1|TRBJ2-5|TRBV2|NA
CASSDGTGEETQYF
TGTGCCAGCAGTGATGGGACAGGAGAAGAGACCCAGTACTTC
>NA|TRBJ1-6|TRBV7-8|NA
CASSLDRQASPPHF
TGTGCCAGCAGCTTAGATCGACAGGCTTCACCCCCCCACTTT
>NA|TRBJ1-2|TRBV5-1|once
CASSGLVGDGGYTF
TGCGCCAGCAGCGGCCTTGTGGGGGATGGTGGCTACACCTTC
>NA|TRBJ2-2|TRBV20-1|NA
CSARDIRADTGELFF
TGCAGTGCTAGAGATATACGCGCGGACACCGGGGAGCTGTTTTTT
>NA|TRBJ2-5|TRBV10-3|NA
CAISPGTQETQYF
TGTGCCATCAGCCCCGGGACACAAGAGACCCAGTACTTC
>NA|TRBJ2-7|TRBV2|few
CASSPDRGYEQYF
TGTGCCAGCAGTCCCGACAGAGGCTACGAGCAGTACTTC
>NA|TRBJ2-7|TRBV2|few
CASWDGAYEQYF
TGTGCCAGCTGGGACGGAGCCTACGAGCAGTACTTC
>NA|TRBJ2-3|TRBV7-6|NA
CASSLDGGPDTQYF
TGTGCCAGCAGCTTGGATGGGGGCCCAGATACGCAGTATTTT
>TRBD2|TRBJ2-3|TRBV7-2|NA
CASSSGLGTDTQYF
TGTGCCAGCAGCTCGGGACTAGGAACAGATACGCAGTATTTT
>NA|TRBJ2-7|TRBV5-1|NA
CASSFGTGKTYEQYF
TGCGCCAGCAGCTTCGGGACGGGAAAAACCTACGAGCAGTACTTC
>NA|TRBJ1-1|TRBV5-1|NA
CASSPQGENTEAFF
TGCGCCAGCAGCCCACAGGGAGAGAACACTGAAGCTTTCTTT
>NA|TRBJ2-7|TRBV7-2|NA
CASSEDRSLSYEQYF
TGTGCCAGCAGCGAAGACAGATCGCTCTCCTACGAGCAGTACTTC
>NA|TRBJ1-5|TRBV7-9|medium-sized
CASSSSPQPQHF
TGTGCCAGCAGCTCCTCCCCCCAGCCCCAGCATTTT
>NA|TRBJ1-1|TRBV9|NA
CASSVEAARMDEAFF
TGTGCCAGCAGCGTAGAGGCAGCCCGAATGGATGAAGCTTTCTTT
>NA|TRBJ2-5|TRBV5-1|NA
CASRGSEETQYF
TGCGCCAGCAGAGGGTCGGAGGAGACCCAGTACTTC
>NA|TRBJ1-1|TRBV10-2|NA
CASLSKWGQSNTEAFF
TGCGCCAGCCTATCTAAATGGGGACAATCGAACACTGAAGCTTTCTTT
>NA|TRBJ1-5|TRBV6-5|NA
CASSWGGNQPQHF
TGTGCCAGCAGTTGGGGGGGCAATCAGCCCCAGCATTTT
>NA|TRBJ2-2|TRBV7-9|NA
CATNRDTAELFF
TGTGCCACAAACAGGGACACCGCGGAGCTGTTTTTT
>TRBD1|TRBJ1-6|TRBV24-1|NA
CSAFLKGAVHSPLHF
TGCAGTGCTTTCCTGAAGGGGGCAGTTCACTCACCCCTCCACTTT
>NA|TRBJ2-7|TRBV5-1|few
CASSPGQGFGEQYF
TGCGCCAGCAGCCCAGGGCAGGGCTTCGGCGAGCAGTACTTC
>NA|TRBJ1-1|TRBV7-6|once
CASSLRGYTEAFF
TGCGCCAGCAGCCTCCGGGGCTACACTGAAGCTTTCTTT
>TRBD2|TRBJ2-5|TRBV2|NA
CASTGSGGGQETQYF
TGTGCCAGCACGGGTAGCGGGGGGGGGCAAGAGACCCAGTACTTC
>NA|TRBJ1-1|TRBV7-3|NA
CASSRGSGGTEAFF
TGTGCCAGCAGTCGTGGCTCCGGCGGGACTGAAGCTTTCTTT
>TRBD2|TRBJ2-7|TRBV7-2|NA
CASTISGQYGEQYF
TGTGCCAGCACCATTAGCGGGCAGTACGGCGAGCAGTACTTC
>TRBD2|TRBJ2-1|TRBV9|few
CASSLASGSLYEQFF
TGTGCCAGCAGCCTGGCTAGCGGGAGTCTATATGAGCAGTTCTTC
>NA|TRBJ1-5|TRBV10-2|NA
CASSESRGFQPQHF
TGCGCCAGCAGTGAGTCACGGGGGTTTCAGCCCCAGCATTTT
>NA|TRBJ1-5|TRBV20-1|few
CSARVIGDNQPQHF
TGCAGTGCTAGAGTTATAGGGGATAATCAGCCCCAGCATTTT
>TRBD1|TRBJ2-2|TRBV24-1|NA
CATSDSYPLGQGRTGELFF
TGTGCCACCAGTGATTCCTACCCTCTCGGACAGGGCCGAACCGGGGAGCTGTTTTTT
>TRBD1|TRBJ2-7|TRBV9|NA
CASSAQGQGNEQYF
TGTGCCAGCAGCGCCCAGGGACAGGGAAACGAGCAGTACTTC
>NA|TRBJ2-2|TRBV9|NA
CASSPTVLGTGELFF
TGTGCCAGCAGCCCGACAGTCTTGGGAACCGGGGAGCTGTTTTTT
>TRBD1|TRBJ2-7|TRBV9|once
CASSVGRGPYEQYF
TGTGCCAGCAGCGTTGGCAGGGGGCCCTACGAGCAGTACTTC
>TRBD1|TRBJ2-2|TRBV9|NA
CASSVGGQGELFF
TGTGCCAGCAGCGTAGGGGGACAGGGGGAGCTGTTTTTT
>TRBD2|TRBJ2-3|TRBV5-1|NA
CASSSPQVGGGATDTQYF
TGCGCCAGCAGCTCACCTCAGGTGGGCGGGGGGGCCACAGATACGCAGTATTTT
>NA|TRBJ2-7|TRBV7-8|NA
CASSRGRDEQYF
TGTGCCAGCAGCCGGGGGCGAGACGAGCAGTACTTC
>TRBD1|TRBJ1-1|TRBV7-3|NA
CASSTIAGQGVEAFF
TGTGCCAGCAGCACCATTGCTGGACAGGGGGTTGAAGCTTTCTTT
>NA|TRBJ1-2|TRBV10-3|NA
CAISWDNTYGYTF
TGTGCCATCAGTTGGGACAACACCTATGGCTACACCTTC
>TRBD2|TRBJ2-7|TRBV20-1|few
CSAYLVEGGFYEQYF
TGCAGTGCTTATTTAGTAGAGGGAGGGTTCTACGAGCAGTACTTC
>NA|TRBJ2-7|TRBV5-6|many
CASSLGLLGLQSYEQYF
TGTGCCAGCAGCTTGGGATTGCTGGGACTCCAGTCCTACGAGCAGTACTTC
>NA|TRBJ2-3|TRBV5-6|NA
CASSLVGAPDTQYF
TGTGCCAGCAGCTTGGTGGGGGCCCCAGATACGCAGTATTTT
>TRBD2|TRBJ2-7|TRBV11-2|NA
CASSQAGVAGIYEQYF
TGTGCCAGCAGCCAGGCCGGGGTAGCGGGGATCTACGAGCAGTACTTC
>NA|TRBJ2-7|TRBV29-1|NA
CSVEGLTYEQYF
TGCAGCGTTGAGGGTCTTACCTACGAGCAGTACTTC
>NA|TRBJ1-3|TRBV19|NA
CASNGDQPGNTIYF
TGTGCCAGTAATGGGGACCAACCTGGAAACACCATATATTTT
>NA|TRBJ2-7|TRBV20-1|NA
CSAHSTSTYEQYF
TGCAGTGCTCACTCGACTAGTACCTACGAGCAGTACTTC